A single sample is the source of the 15 T cell receptor beta chains below, sequenced in a study of response to subunit inactivated influenza vaccine (dated by TCRdb to the late 2010s). Library preparation employed RT-PCR. The sequencer was an Illumina HiSeq 2500. TCRdb took the public reads, trimmed them with fastp at Q25, ran MiXCR for clone calling and kept in-frame beta chains. Merged by CDR3 protein, the rows form single entries marked with the most common genes and DNA. The sample table contains 650,000 or so distinct CDR3 sequences; only one count was recorded for about 14% of them. Together, the top ten hold 7.6% of the sample. Sample: PBMCs from blood, taken less than 15 days before vaccination. These receptors came from a man in his fifties who received an inactivated influenza vaccine. Donor details come from another sample of the same person, matched by shared clones.

This chain joins TRBV7-2 and TRBJ1-2, with D unresolved. Trimming removed 6 bases at V and 8 bases at J, with 22 bases between. Germline assignment: CDR1 SGHTA and CDR2 FQGNSA. CDR3 length: 15 amino acids. CDR3 region: CASSPEGWTEDGYTF. The CDR3 DNA sequence: TGTGCCAGCAGTCCGGAAGGGTGGACGGAGGACGGCTACACCTTC.

This clonotype was observed a handful of times. J is TRBJ1-3 and V is TRBV3-1; D is unresolved. This CDR3 is built from 16 residues. The germline gives CDR1 LGHDT, CDR2 YNNKEL (reference sequence). Trimming took off 1 base at V and 3 bases at J, with 13 bases between the two ends. The CDR3 DNA is TGTGCCAGCAGCCAAGGGGGAGCAGCTCTTGGAAACACCATATATTTT. Amino acids: CASSQGGAALGNTIYF. Using reference TRBV3-1 and TRBJ1-3 for the parts outside the CDR3, the full variable domain is DTAVSQTPKYLVTQMGNDKSIKCEQNLGHDTMYWYKQDSKKFLKIMFSYNNKELIINETVPNRFSPKSPDKAHLNLHINSLELGDSAVYFCASSQGGAALGNTIYFGEGSWLTVV.

This clonotype has more than one count but fewer than ten. This chain links TRBV11-3 with TRBJ2-3; perhaps D is TRBD1 or TRBD2 (6 bases each). The CDR3 has 17 amino acids. V lost 0 bases and J lost 4, with 17 bases in between. From germline, CDR1 is SGHNT and CDR2 YENEEA. The CDR3 is CASSLDPESGAPDTQYF. The CDR3 bases are TGTGCCAGCAGCTTAGATCCGGAGTCGGGGGCTCCAGATACGCAGTATTTT.

V usage is TRBV6-2 or TRBV6-3 and J usage is TRBJ2-2; 7 bases match TRBD1. V trimming: 2 bases; J trimming: 0 bases; junction bases outside the gene matches: 9. CDR3 length equals 18 residues. Germline V CDR1 and CDR2: MNHEY, SVGEGT. The CDR3: CASSYPLQGPPNTGELFF. The CDR3 DNA reads as TGTGCCAGCAGTTACCCTTTACAGGGGCCCCCGAACACCGGGGAGCTGTTTTTT.

V usage is TRBV20-1 and J usage is TRBJ2-3, with D perhaps assigned TRBD1 or TRBD2 (5 bases each). CDR3 size: 12 residues. Trimming pared 5 bases from V and 2 bases from J, leaving 8 bases between. Per germline, CDR1 DFQATT and CDR2 SNEGSKA (reference sequence). CDR3 DNA: TGCAGTGCTCGGGACCTCACAGATACGCAGTATTTT. It codes for CSARDLTDTQYF.

The chain couples TRBV20-1 to TRBJ2-3; D possibly corresponds to TRBD2 (5 bases). From germline, CDR1 is DFQATT and CDR2 SNEGSKA (reference sequence). This CDR3 has 11 residues. V was shortened by 2 bases and J by 7 bases, with 7 bases between the two germline ends. CDR3 protein: CSARREYTQYF. The CDR3 DNA sequence: TGCAGTGCTAGAAGGGAGTATACGCAGTATTTT.

This clonotype was counted between two and nine times. The J gene is TRBJ2-5, the V gene TRBV29-1, with D unclear. Trimming removed 5 bases at V and 5 bases at J, with 18 bases between. The CDR3 is made up of 14 amino acids. CDR1 is SQVTM and CDR2 is ANQGSEA in the germline V gene. The CDR3 nucleotides are TGCAGCGTTTCAGATACGGATCCACGGGAGACCCAGTACTTC. As protein: CSVSDTDPRETQYF.

The chain links TRBV9 to TRBJ1-1; 8 positions match TRBD1. Trimming at V came to 0 bases and at J to 7 bases, leaving 8 bases not matched to a gene. The CDR3 has 15 amino acids. From germline, CDR1 is SGDLS and CDR2 YYNGEE. This chain's CDR3 is CASSVEGRGRDEAFF. CDR3 in DNA: TGTGCCAGCAGCGTAGAGGGCAGGGGGCGTGATGAAGCTTTCTTT.

This clonotype has more than one count but fewer than ten. The rearrangement joins TRBV5-1 to TRBJ2-1; 9 bases fit TRBD2. Trimming cost V 4 bases and J 5 bases; bases outside gene matches: 7. The germline V gene encodes CDR1 SGHRS and CDR2 YFSETQ. CDR3 length: 15 residues. CDR3 amino acids: CASSQSGGHNNEQFF. The DNA of the CDR3 is TGCGCCAGCAGCCAGAGCGGGGGGCATAACAATGAGCAGTTCTTC.

The rearrangement uses TRBV20-1 and TRBJ2-1; D possibly corresponds to TRBD2 (6 bases). The CDR3 contains 14 residues. Germline lookup yields CDR1 DFQATT and CDR2 SNEGSKA (reference sequence). Trimming removed 6 bases at V and 4 bases at J, with 16 bases between. The CDR3 nucleotides are TGCAGTGCGCGGGACGAGAGACCTTACAATGAGCAGTTCTTC. Translated: CSARDERPYNEQFF.

The chain has TRBV10-3 and TRBJ2-2, with 10 bases identical to TRBD2. Germline CDR1 and CDR2: ENHRY and SYGVKD. V shed 4 bases and J 2 bases; nucleotides not matched to a gene: 4. The CDR3 covers 16 residues. CDR3 residues: CAISGLAGENTGELFF. CDR3 bases: TGTGCCATCAGTGGTCTAGCGGGGGAAAACACCGGGGAGCTGTTTTTT.

This clonotype has just a few counts. The chain uses TRBV21-1 and TRBJ2-7; the table calls TRBD1, which could not be checked here. TRBV21-1 has pseudogene status. The CDR3 sequence is 15 residues long. This CDR3 reads CASMKTGLTPCEQYF. The DNA of the CDR3 is TGTGCCAGTATGAAAACAGGACTGACCCCCTGCGAGCAGTACTTC.

This sequence joins TRBV3-1 and TRBJ2-7; D might be TRBD1 (5 bases). The V end was cut by 0 bases, the J end by 4 bases, with 10 bases between. CDR1 is LGHDT, CDR2 YNNKEL, per germline (reference sequence). CDR3 size: 14 residues. CDR3 DNA sequence: TGTGCCAGCAGCCAAGATCACAGGCCATACGAGCAGTACTTC. Protein product: CASSQDHRPYEQYF.

The CDR3: CSVVGGLVMNTEAFF. CDR3 nucleotides: TGCAGCGTTGTTGGCGGACTGGTTATGAACACTGAAGCTTTCTTT. This chain links TRBV29-1 with TRBJ1-1; unclear D gene. This CDR3 spans 15 amino acids. Trimming took off 4 bases at V and 0 bases at J, with 15 bases between the two ends. The germline CDR1 and CDR2 sequences are SQVTM and ANQGSEA.

CDR3 sequence: CSARGVPLGSYEQYF. The CDR3 DNA reads TGCAGTGCTAGAGGTGTACCTCTGGGGTCCTACGAGCAGTACTTC. The chain joins TRBV20-1 to TRBJ2-7; D uncertain. This CDR3 has 15 amino acids. Per the germline V gene, CDR1 is DFQATT and CDR2 is SNEGSKA (reference sequence). Trimming took off 1 base at V and 1 base at J, with 14 bases between the two ends.